The clone carrying this TCR beta chain was seen only a few times. The data were taken from a study of human T cells and chemical hapten exposure. Study background: Patients having alopecia areata, totalis or universalis were mostly female.

TCRdb analysed the RACE reads with MiXCR anew, one entry per CDR3 protein. The sample has about 51,000 distinct CDR3 sequences, 9.4% seen once; the top ten hold around 14%. V lost 1 base and J lost 0, with 7 bases in between. Germline CDR1 and CDR2: MGHRA and YSYEKL. The CDR3 runs 16 residues. Time point given: pre-sensitization, week 0. Treatment in this sample: therapeutic diphenylcyclopropenone sensitization with weekly scalp DPC. Extraction yielded total RNA from whole blood (unfractionated). The material was whole blood, obtained in connection with sensitization to the hapten diphenylcyclopropenone (DPC). The TCR sequence derives from a woman between 40 and 55 years old with alopecia areata. Some clones in this sample may be carry-over from other donors' samples. The genes are TRBV4-1 and TRBJ2-6; the D is unclear. Here the CDR3 DNA reads TGCGCCAGCAGCCAAGCACACCTCTCTGGGGCCAACGTCCTGACTTTC. It codes for CASSQAHLSGANVLTF.